This T cell receptor beta chain was recovered during a study of cytomegalovirus exposure and HLA in healthy donors. Study results and caveats: Trimming of TCR beta V- and J-genes showed a link, identified in a later analysis, to a missense DCLRE1C variant. Associated with HLA alleles at 0.05 false discovery rate in a later analysis were some 18,000 TCR beta sequences. Clonal expansion, a later analysis showed, was greater in HLA-associated TCR beta chains than in equally common others. A later look showed TCR association rates differing by HLA locus, highest for DRB1 and lowest for HLA-C.

The PCR was carried out with 60 Vbeta primers and 13 Jbeta primers. Sequencing used immunoSEQ multiplex PCR; TCRdb keeps in-frame clones, though not all of them. Of about 130,000 clones listed, roughly 83% are singletons. To note about this clone: What it binds is unknown.

Trimming cost V 6 bases and J 0 bases, with 9 bases left between them. CDR1 and CDR2 from the germline V gene are MNHEY and SVGAGI. The CDR3 totals 14 residues. The chain combines TRBV6-5 with TRBJ1-3; D gene ambiguous. Sequenced input: PBMCs. The sequence came from a girl aged 2-15 years in good health and CMV-seronegative. The CDR3 here is CASRQLVSGNTIYF. The CDR3, as DNA: TGTGCCAGCAGACAGCTCGTCTCTGGAAACACCATATATTTT.